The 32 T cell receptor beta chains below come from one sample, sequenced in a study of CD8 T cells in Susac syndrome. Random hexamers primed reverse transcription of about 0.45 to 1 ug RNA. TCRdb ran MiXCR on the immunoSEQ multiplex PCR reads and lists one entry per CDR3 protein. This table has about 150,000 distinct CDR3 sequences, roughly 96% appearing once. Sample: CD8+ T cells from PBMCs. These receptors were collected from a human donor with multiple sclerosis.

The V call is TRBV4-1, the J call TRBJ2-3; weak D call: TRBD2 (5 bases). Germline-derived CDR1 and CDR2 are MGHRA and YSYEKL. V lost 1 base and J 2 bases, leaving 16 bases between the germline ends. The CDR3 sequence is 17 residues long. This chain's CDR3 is CASSQVDGLLHTDTQYF. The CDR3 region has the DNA TGCGCCAGCAGCCAAGTGGATGGACTTTTACACACAGATACGCAGTATTTT.

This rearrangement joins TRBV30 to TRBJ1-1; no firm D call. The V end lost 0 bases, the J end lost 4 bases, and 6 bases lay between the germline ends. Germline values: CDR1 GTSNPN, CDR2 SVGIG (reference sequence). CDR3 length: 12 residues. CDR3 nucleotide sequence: TGTGCCTGGAGTGTCGTGATCACTGAAGCTTTCTTT. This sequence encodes CAWSVVITEAFF.

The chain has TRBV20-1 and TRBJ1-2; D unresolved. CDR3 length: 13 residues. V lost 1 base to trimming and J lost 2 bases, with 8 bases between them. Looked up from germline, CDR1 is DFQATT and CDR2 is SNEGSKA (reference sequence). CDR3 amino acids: CSARAWGNYGYTF. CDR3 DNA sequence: TGCAGTGCTAGAGCATGGGGAAACTATGGCTACACCTTC.

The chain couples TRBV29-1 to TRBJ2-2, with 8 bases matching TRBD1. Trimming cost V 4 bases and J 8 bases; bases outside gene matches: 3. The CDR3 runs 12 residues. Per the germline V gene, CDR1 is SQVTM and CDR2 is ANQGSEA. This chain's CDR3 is CSVAGGEGELFF. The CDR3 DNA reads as TGCAGCGTTGCAGGGGGCGAGGGGGAGCTGTTTTTT.

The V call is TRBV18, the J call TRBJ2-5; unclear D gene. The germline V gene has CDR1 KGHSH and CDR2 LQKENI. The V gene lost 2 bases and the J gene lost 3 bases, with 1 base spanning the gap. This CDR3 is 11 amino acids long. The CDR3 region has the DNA TGTGCCAGCTCACCAGAAGAGACCCAGTACTTC. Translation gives CASSPEETQYF.

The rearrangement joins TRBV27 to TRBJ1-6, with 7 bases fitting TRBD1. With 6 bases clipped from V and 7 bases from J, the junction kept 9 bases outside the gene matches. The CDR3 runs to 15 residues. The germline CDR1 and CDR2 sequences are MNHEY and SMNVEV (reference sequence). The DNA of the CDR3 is TGTGCCAGCAGCCGCCGGGACAGACTGAATTCACCCCTCCACTTT. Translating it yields CASSRRDRLNSPLHF.

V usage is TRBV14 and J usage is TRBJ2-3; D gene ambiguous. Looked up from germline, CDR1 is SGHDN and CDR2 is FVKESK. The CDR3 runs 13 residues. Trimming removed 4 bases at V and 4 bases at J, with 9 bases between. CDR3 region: CASSLITADTQYF. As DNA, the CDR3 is TGTGCCAGCAGCCTTATAACGGCAGATACGCAGTATTTT.

The DNA for the CDR3 is TGTGCCAGCAGCACAGCCGGGACTAGCGTCTACAATGAGCAGTTCTTC. Protein product: CASSTAGTSVYNEQFF. J is TRBJ2-1 and V is TRBV9; 10 bases are shared with TRBD2. Germline trimming cut 4 bases from V and 3 bases from J; bases unmatched to any gene: 7. Germline-derived CDR1 and CDR2 are SGDLS and YYNGEE. There are 16 residues in the CDR3.

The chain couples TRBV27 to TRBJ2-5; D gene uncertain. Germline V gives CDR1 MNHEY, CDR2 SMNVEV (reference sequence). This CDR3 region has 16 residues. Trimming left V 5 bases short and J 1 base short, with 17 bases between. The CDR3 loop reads CASSPPKIHAQETQYF. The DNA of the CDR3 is TGTGCCAGCAGTCCCCCCAAGATCCACGCCCAAGAGACCCAGTACTTC.

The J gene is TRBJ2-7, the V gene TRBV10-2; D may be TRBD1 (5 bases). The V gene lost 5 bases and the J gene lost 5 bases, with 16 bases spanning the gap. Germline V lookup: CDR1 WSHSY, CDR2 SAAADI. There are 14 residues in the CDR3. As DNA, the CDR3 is TGCGCCAGCAGTAAGGGGATAACCCCCCACGAGCAGTACTTC. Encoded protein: CASSKGITPHEQYF.

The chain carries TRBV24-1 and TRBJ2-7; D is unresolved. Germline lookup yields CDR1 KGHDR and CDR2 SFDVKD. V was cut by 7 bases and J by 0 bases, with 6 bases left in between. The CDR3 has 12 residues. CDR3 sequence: CATRKISYEQYV. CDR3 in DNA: TGTGCCACCAGAAAGATCTCCTACGAGCAGTACGTC.

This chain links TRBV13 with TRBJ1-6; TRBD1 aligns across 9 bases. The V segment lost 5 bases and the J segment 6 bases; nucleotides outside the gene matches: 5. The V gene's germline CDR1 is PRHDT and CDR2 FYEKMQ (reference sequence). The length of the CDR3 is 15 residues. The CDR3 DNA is TGTGCCAGCAGCGCGGACAGGGGTCCTAATTCACCCCTCCACTTT. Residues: CASSADRGPNSPLHF. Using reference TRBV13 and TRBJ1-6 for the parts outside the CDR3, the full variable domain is AAGVIQSPRHLIKEKRETATLKCYPIPRHDTVYWYQQGPGQDPQFLISFYEKMQSDKGSIPDRFSAQQFSDYHSELNMSSLELGDSALYFCASSADRGPNSPLHFGNGTRLTVT.

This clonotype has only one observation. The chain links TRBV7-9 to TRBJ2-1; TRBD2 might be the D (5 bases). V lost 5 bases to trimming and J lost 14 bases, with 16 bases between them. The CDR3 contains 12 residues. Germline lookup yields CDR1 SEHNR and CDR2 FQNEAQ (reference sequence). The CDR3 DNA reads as TGTGCCAGCAGCGACGAGGGCGGATGGAAGTTCTTC. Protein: CASSDEGGWKFF.

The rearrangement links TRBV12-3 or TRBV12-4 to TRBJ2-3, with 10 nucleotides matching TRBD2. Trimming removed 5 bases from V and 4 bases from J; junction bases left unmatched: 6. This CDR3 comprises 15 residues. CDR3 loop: CASSPTTSGPDTQYF. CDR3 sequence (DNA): TGTGCCAGCAGTCCGACGACTAGCGGGCCAGATACGCAGTATTTT.

The CDR3 sequence is CASSLYFSQGVDTQYF. DNA for the CDR3: TGTGCCAGCAGTTTATATTTCTCCCAGGGGGTGGATACGCAGTATTTT. The chain carries TRBV27 and TRBJ2-3; TRBD1 aligns across 7 bases. Trimming at V came to 1 base and at J to 6 bases, leaving 10 bases not matched to a gene. This CDR3 is 16 amino acids long. In germline, CDR1 is MNHEY, CDR2 SMNVEV (reference sequence).

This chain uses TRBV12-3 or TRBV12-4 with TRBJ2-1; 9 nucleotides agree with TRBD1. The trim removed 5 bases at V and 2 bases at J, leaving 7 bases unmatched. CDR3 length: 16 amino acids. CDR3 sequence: CASSRAGTGTYNEQFF. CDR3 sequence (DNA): TGTGCCAGCAGTCGCGCCGGGACAGGGACCTACAATGAGCAGTTCTTC.

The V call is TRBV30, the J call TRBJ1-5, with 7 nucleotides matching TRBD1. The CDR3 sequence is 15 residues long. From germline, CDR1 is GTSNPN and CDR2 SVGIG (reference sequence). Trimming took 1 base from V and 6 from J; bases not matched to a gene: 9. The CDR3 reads CAWSAGQASGQPQHF. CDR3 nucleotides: TGTGCCTGGAGTGCCGGACAGGCATCGGGTCAGCCCCAGCATTTT. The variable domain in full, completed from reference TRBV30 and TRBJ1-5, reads SQTIHQWPATLVQPVGSPLSLECTVEGTSNPNLYWYRQAAGRGLQLLFYSVGIGQISSEVPQNLSASRPQDRQFILSSKKLLLSDSGFYLCAWSAGQASGQPQHFGDGTRLSIL.

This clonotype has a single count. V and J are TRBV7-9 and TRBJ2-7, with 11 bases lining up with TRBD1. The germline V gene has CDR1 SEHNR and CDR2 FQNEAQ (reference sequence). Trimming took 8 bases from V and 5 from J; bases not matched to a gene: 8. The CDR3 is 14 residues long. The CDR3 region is CASDAGQGVDEQYF. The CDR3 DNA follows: TGTGCCAGCGACGCGGGACAGGGGGTTGACGAGCAGTACTTC.

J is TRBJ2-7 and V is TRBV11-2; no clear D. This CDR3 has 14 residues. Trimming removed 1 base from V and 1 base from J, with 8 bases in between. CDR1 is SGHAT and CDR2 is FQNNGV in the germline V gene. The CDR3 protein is CASSLGHSSYEQYF. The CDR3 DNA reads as TGTGCCAGCAGCTTAGGCCATTCTTCCTACGAGCAGTACTTC.

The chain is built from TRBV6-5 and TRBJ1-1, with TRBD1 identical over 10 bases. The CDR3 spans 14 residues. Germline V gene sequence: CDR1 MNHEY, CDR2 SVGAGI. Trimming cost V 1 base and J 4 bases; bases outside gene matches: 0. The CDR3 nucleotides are TGTGCCAGCAGTTACTGGACAGGGGGCACTGAAGCTTTCTTT. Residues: CASSYWTGGTEAFF.

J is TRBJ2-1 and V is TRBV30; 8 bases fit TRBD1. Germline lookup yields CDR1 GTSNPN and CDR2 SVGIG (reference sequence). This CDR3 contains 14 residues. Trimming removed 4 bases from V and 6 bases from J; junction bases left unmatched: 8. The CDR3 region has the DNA TGTGCCTGGAATAATGGTCAGGGGGCCAATGAGCAGTTCTTC. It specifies CAWNNGQGANEQFF.

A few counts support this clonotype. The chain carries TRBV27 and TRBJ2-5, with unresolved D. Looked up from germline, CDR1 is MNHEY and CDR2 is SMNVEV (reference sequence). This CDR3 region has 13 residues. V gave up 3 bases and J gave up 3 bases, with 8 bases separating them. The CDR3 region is CASSLVAEETQYF. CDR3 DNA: TGTGCCAGCAGTTTGGTGGCGGAAGAGACCCAGTACTTC.

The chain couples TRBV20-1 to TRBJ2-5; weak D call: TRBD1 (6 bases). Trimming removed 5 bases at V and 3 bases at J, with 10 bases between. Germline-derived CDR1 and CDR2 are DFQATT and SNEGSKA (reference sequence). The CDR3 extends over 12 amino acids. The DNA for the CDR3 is TGCAGTGCTCGGGACATCGAAGAGACCCAGTACTTC. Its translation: CSARDIEETQYF.

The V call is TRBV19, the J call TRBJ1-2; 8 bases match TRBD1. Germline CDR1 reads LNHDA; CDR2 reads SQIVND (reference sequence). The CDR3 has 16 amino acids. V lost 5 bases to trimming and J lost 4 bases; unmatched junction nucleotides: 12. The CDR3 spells CASSLHTTGASYGYTF. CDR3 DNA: TGTGCCAGTAGTCTCCACACGACAGGGGCGAGCTATGGCTACACCTTC.

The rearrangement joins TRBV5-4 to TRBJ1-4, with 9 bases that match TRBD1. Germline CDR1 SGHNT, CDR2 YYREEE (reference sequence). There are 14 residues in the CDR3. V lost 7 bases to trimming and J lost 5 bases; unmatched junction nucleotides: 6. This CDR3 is CASHRDRANEKLFF. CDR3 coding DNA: TGTGCCAGCCACCGGGACAGGGCGAATGAAAAACTGTTTTTT.

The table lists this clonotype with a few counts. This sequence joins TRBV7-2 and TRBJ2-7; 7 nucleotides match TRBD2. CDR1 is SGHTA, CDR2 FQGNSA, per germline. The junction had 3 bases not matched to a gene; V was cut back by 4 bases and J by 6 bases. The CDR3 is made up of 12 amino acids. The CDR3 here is CASSWGGTEQYF. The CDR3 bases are TGTGCCAGCAGCTGGGGGGGGACCGAGCAGTACTTC.

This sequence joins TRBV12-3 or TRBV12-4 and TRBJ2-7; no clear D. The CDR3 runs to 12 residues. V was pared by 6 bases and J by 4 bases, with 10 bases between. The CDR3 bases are TGTGCCAGCAGCCCTAGACAATACGAGCAGTACTTC. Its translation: CASSPRQYEQYF.

The CDR3 DNA reads TGTGCCAGCACCCGACATGGCCGGAAGAGAAATGAGCAGTTCTTC. It yields the protein CASTRHGRKRNEQFF. The genes are TRBV6-2 or TRBV6-3 and TRBJ2-1; D is unclear. The CDR3 spans 15 residues. Looked up from germline, CDR1 is MNHEY and CDR2 is SVGEGT. V lost 7 bases and J lost 7, with 20 bases in between.

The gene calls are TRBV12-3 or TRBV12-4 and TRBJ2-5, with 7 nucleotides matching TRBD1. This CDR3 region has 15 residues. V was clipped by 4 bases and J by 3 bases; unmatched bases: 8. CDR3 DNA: TGTGCCAGCAGTTCCCCCTGGGACAGCAAAGAGACCCAGTACTTC. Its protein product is CASSSPWDSKETQYF.

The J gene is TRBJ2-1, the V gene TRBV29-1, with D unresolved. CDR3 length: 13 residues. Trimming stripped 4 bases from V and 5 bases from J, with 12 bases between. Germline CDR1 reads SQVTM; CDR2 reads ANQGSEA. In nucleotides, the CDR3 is TGCAGCGTTGGAAATACCTGGAACAATGAGCAGTTCTTC. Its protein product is CSVGNTWNNEQFF.

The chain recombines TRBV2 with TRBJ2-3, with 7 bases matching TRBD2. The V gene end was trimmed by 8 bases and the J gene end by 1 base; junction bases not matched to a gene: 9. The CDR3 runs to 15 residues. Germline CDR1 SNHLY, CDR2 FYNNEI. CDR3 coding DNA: TGTGCCAGCGAAGAGGAGCTAGCGGGCACAGATACGCAGTATTTT. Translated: CASEEELAGTDTQYF. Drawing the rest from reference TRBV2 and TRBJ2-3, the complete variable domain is EPEVTQTPSHQVTQMGQEVILRCVPISNHLYFYWYRQILGQKVEFLVSFYNNEISEKSEIFDDQFSVERPDGSNFTLKIRSTKLEDSAMYFCASEEELAGTDTQYFGPGTRLTVL.

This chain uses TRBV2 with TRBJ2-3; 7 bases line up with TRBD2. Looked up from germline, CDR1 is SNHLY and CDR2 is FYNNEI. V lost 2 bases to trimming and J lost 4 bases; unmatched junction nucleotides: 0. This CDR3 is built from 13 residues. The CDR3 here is CASSESGADTQYF. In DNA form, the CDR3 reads TGTGCCAGCAGTGAAAGCGGGGCAGATACGCAGTATTTT.